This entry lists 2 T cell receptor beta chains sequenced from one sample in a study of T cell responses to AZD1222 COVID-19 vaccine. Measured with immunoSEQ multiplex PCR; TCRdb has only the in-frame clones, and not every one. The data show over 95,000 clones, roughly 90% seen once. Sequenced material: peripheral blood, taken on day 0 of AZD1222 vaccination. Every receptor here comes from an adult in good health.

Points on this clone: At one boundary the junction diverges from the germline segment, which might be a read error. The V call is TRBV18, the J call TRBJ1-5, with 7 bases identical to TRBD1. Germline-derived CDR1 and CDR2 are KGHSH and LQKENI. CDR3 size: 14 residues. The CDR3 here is CASSPGQNYHPQHF. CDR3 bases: TGTGCCAGCTCACCGGGACAGAACTATCATCCCCAGCATTTT.

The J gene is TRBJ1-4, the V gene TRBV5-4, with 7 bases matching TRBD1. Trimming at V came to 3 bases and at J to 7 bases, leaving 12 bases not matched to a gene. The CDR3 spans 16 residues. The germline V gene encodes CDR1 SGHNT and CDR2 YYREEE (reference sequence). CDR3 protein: CASSSGPAGGGEKLFF. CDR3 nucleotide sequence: TGTGCCAGCAGCTCTGGCCCCGCAGGGGGAGGTGAAAAACTGTTTTTT.